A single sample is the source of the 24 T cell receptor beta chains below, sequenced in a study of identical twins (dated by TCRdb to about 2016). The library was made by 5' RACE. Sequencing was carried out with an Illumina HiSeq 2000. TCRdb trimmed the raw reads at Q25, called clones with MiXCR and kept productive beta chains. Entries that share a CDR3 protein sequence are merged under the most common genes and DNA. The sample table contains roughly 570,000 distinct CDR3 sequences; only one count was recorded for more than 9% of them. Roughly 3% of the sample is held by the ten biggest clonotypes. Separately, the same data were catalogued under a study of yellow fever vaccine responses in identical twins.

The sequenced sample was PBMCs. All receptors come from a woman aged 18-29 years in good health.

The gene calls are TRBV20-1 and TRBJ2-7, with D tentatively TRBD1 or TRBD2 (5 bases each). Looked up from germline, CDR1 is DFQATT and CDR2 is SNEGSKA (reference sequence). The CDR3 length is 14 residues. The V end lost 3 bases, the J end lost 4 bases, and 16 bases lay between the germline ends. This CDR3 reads CSASWDLDVYEQYF. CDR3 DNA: TGCAGTGCTAGTTGGGACCTCGACGTATACGAGCAGTACTTC.

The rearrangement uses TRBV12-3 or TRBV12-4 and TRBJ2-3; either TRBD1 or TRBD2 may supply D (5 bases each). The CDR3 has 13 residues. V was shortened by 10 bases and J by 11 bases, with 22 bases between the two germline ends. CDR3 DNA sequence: TGTGCCACCTCTAAAGCCCTGGGGGTAGGGCAGTATTTT. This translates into CATSKALGVGQYF.

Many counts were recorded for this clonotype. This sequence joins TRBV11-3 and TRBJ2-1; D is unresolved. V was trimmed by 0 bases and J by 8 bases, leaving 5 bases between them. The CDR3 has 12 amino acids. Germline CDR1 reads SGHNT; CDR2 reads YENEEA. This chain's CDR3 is CASSLDTYEQFF. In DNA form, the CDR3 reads TGTGCCAGCAGCTTAGATACCTATGAGCAGTTCTTC. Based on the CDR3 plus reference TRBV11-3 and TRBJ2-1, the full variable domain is EAGVVQSPRYKIIEKKQPVAFWCNPISGHNTLYWYLQNLGQGPELLIRYENEEAVDDSQLPKDRFSAERLKGVDSTLKIQPAELGDSAVYLCASSLDTYEQFFGPGTRLTVL.

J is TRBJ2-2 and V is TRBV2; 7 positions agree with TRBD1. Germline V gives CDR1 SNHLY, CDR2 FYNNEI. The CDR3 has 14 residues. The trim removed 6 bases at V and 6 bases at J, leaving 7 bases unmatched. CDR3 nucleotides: TGTGCCAGCAGCCTCAGACAGGGTTCCGGGGAGCTGTTTTTT. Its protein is CASSLRQGSGELFF.

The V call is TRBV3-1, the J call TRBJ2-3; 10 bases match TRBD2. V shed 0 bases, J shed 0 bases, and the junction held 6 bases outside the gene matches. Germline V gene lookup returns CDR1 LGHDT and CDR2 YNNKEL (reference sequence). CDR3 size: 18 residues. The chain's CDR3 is CASSQDRSGGASTDTQYF. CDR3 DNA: TGTGCCAGCAGCCAAGATAGGAGCGGGGGGGCTAGCACAGATACGCAGTATTTT.

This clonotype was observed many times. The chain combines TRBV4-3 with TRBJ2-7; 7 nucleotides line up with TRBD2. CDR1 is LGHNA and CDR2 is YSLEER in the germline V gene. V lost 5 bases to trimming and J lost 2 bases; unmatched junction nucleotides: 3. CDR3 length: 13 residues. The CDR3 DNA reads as TGCGCCAGCAGCTTCGGACTAGCCTACGAGCAGTACTTC. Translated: CASSFGLAYEQYF.

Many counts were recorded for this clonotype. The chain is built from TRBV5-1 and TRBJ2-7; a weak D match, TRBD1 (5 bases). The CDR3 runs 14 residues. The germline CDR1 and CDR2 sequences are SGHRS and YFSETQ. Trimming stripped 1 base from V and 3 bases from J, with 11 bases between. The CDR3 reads CASSLTRTLYEQYF. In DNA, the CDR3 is TGCGCCAGCAGCTTGACCCGGACACTCTACGAGCAGTACTTC.

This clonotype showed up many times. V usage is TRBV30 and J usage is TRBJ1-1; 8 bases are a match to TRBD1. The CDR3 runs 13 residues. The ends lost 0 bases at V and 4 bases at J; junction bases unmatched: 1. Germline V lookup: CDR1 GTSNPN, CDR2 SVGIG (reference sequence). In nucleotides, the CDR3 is TGTGCCTGGAGTGTGGACAGGGTCACTGAAGCTTTCTTT. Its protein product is CAWSVDRVTEAFF.

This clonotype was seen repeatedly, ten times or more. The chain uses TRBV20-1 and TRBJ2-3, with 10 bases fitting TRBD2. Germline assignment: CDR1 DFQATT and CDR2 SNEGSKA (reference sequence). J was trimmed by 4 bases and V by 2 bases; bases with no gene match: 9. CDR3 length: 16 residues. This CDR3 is CSARNLAGEIPDTQYF. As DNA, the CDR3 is TGCAGTGCTAGAAATCTAGCGGGAGAGATTCCAGATACGCAGTATTTT.

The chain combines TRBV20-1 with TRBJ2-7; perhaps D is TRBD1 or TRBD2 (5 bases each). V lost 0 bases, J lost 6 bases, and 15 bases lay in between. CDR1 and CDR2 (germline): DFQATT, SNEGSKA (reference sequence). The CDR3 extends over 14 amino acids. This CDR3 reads CSAREGTISREQYF. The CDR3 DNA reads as TGCAGTGCTAGAGAGGGGACCATTAGCCGCGAGCAGTACTTC.

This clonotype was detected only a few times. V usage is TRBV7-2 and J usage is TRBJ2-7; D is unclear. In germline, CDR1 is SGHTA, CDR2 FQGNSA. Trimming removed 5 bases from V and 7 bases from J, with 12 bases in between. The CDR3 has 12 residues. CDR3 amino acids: CASSPGGWEQYF. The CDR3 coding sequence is TGTGCCAGCAGCCCCGGCGGATGGGAGCAGTACTTC.

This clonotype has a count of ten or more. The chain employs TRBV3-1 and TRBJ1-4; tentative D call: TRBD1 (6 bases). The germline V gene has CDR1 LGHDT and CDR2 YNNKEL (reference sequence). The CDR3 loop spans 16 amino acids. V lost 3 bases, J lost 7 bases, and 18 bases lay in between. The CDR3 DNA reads TGTGCCAGCAGCCAGAGACGCGGGGGGCCAGGTGAAAAACTGTTTTTT. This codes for CASSQRRGGPGEKLFF.

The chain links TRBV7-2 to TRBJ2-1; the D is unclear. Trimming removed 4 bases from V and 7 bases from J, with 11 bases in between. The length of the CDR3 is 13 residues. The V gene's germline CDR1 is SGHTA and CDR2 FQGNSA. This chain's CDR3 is CASSSLVRNEQFF. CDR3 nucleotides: TGTGCCAGCAGCTCCCTCGTTAGAAATGAGCAGTTCTTC.

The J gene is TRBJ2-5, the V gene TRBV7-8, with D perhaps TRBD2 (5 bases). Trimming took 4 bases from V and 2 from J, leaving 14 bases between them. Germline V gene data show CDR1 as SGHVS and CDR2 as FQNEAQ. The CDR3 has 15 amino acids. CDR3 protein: CASSWAWEQQETQYF. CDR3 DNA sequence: TGTGCCAGCAGCTGGGCTTGGGAGCAACAAGAGACCCAGTACTTC.

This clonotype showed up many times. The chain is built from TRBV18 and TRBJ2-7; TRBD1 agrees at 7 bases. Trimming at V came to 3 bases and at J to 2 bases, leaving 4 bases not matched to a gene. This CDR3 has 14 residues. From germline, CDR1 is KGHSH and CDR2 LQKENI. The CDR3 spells CASSPWTGTYEQYF. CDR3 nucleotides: TGTGCCAGCTCACCTTGGACAGGCACCTACGAGCAGTACTTC.

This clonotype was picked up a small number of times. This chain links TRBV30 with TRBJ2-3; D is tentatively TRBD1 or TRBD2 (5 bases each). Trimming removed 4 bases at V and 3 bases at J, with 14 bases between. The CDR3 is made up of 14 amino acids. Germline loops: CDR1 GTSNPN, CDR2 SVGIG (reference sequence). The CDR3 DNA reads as TGTGCCTGGATGCCGGGACCCGGGACAGATACGCAGTATTTT. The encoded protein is CAWMPGPGTDTQYF.

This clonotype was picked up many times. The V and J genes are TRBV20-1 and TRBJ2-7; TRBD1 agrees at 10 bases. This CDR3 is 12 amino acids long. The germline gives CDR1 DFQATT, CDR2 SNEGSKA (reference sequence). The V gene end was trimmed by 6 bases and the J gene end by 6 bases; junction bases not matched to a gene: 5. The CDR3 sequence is CSAGTGEVEQYF. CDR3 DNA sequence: TGCAGTGCCGGGACAGGGGAGGTCGAGCAGTACTTC.

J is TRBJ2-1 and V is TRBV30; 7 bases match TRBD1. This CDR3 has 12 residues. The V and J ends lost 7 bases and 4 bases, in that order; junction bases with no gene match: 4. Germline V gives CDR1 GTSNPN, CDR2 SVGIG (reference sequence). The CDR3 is CASGQSYNEQFF. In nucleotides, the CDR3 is TGTGCCTCGGGACAGTCTTACAATGAGCAGTTCTTC.

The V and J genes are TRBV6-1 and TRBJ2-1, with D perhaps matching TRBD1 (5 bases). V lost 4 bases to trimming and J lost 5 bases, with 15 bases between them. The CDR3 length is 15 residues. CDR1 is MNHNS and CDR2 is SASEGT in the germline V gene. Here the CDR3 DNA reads TGTGCCAGCAGTGCGGAACCTGGACACAACAATGAGCAGTTCTTC. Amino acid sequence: CASSAEPGHNNEQFF.

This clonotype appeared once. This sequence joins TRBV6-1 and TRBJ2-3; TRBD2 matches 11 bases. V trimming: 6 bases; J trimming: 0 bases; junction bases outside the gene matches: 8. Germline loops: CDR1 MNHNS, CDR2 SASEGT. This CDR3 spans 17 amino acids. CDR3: CASRSRGTSGSTDTQYF. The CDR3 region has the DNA TGTGCCAGCAGATCCAGGGGGACTAGCGGTAGCACAGATACGCAGTATTTT.

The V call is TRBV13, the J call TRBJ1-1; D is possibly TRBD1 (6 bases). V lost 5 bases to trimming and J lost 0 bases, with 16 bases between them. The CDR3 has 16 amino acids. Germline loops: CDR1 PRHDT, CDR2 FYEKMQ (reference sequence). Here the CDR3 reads CASSPLEDRMNTEAFF. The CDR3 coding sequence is TGTGCCAGCAGCCCACTAGAGGACAGAATGAACACTGAAGCTTTCTTT.

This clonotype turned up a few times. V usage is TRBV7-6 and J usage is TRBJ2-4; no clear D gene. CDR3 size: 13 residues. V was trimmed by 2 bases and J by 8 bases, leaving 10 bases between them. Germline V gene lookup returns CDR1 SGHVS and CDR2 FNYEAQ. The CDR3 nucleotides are TGTGCCAGCAGCTTAAGTGAAGGAGACATTCAGTACTTC. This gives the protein CASSLSEGDIQYF.

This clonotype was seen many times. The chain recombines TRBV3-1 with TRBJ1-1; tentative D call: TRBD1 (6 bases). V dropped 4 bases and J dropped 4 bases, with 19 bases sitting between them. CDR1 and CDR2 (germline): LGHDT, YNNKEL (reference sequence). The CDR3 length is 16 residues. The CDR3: CASSRSTGLLGTEAFF. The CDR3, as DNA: TGTGCCAGCAGCCGATCGACAGGTCTTCTCGGCACTGAAGCTTTCTTT.

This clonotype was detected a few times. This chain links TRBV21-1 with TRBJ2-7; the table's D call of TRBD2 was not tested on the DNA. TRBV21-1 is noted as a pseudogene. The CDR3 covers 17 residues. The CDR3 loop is CASSPQSPSDLNYEQYF. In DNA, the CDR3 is TGTGCCAGCAGCCCACAGAGCCCTAGCGATCTTAACTACGAGCAGTACTTC.